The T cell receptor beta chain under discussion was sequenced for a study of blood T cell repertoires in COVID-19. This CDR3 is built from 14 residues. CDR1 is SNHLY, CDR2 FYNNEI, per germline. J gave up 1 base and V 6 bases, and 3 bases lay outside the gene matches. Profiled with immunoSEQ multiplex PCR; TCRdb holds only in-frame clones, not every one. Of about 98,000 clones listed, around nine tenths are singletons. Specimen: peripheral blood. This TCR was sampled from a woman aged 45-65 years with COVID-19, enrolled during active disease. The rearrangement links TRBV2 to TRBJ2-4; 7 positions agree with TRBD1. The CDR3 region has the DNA TGTGCCAGCAGCTTACAGGGGGCCAAAAACATTCAGTACTTC. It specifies CASSLQGAKNIQYF.